A selection of T cell receptor beta chains follows, all from one sample in a study of blood T cell repertoires in COVID-19. The repertoire was sequenced with immunoSEQ multiplex PCR; TCRdb's copy has only in-frame clones and lacks some. The table includes 200,000 to 250,000 clones, around four fifths detected once. Sequencing was carried out using peripheral blood. The receptors derive from a woman aged 65 to 85 with COVID-19, enrolled during active disease. Both conserved end residues are trimmed from each CDR3.

TRBV28	ASSFLGGGNTGELF
TRBV11-3	ASSLDKGVKRSSSYNEQF
TRBV7-2	ASSLGGQVTYNEQF
TRBV18	ASSDRQTYEQY
TRBV9	ASSPLGSVYGYT
TRBV19	ASSPGTGGGQPQH
TRBV7-2	ASSLQDTQY
TRBV25-1	ASSGGQGFSGANVLT
TRBV28	ASSLPPAVATDTQY
TRBV4-2	ASSQGTDSQPQH
TRBV7-2	ASSLGAINHYEQY
TRBV27	ASALGANTEAF
TRBV28	ASSLAGRRAGYSNQPQH
TRBV3-1/TRBV3-2	ASSRNCGQDKIAIAVTGELF
TRBV28	ASRFRAGPHEQF
TRBV29-1	SGRDSRTDTQY
TRBV7-2	ASSLKSGLNQPQH
TRBV18	ASSPDQGGTEAF